The 5 T cell receptor beta chains in this list originate from one sample, sequenced in a study of molecular identifiers for immune sequencing clone quantification. TCRdb independently ran MiXCR on the PCR reads; one entry per CDR3 protein. The table lists hundreds of thousands of distinct CDR3 sequences, roughly 27% of them singletons, with about 0.81% in the top ten. Sequencing was done on a sample of naive CD8+ T cells from blood, with Jurkat cell RNA spiked in. Subset defined: FACS-sorted CD8+CD4-CCR7+CD45RA+ naive T cells. Every receptor here comes from a human donor in good health. Some libraries in this study had Jurkat cell RNA spiked in.

There are a few counts of this clonotype. This chain links TRBV9 with TRBJ2-2; weak D call: TRBD2 (6 bases). V lost 3 bases and J lost 6, with 18 bases in between. The CDR3 is 16 residues long. Germline-derived CDR1 and CDR2 are SGDLS and YYNGEE. The CDR3 sequence: CASSALIVGGAGELFF. CDR3 bases: TGTGCCAGCAGCGCCCTGATTGTGGGAGGAGCCGGGGAGCTGTTTTTT.

Comments on this clonotype: Given a much more abundant clone one base away, this may be a read error. This rearrangement joins TRBV5-6 to TRBJ2-7; D is possibly TRBD1 or TRBD2 (5 bases each). The CDR3 is made up of 12 amino acids. CDR1 and CDR2 from the germline V gene are SGHDT and YYEEEE. CDR3 sequence (DNA): TGTGCCGGCAGCCTGGGGGTTCGGGAGCAGTACTTC. It encodes CAGSLGVREQYF.

This clonotype has only a few counts. This rearrangement joins TRBV24-1 to TRBJ2-5, with D possibly TRBD1 on 6 matching bases. V was clipped by 5 bases and J by 5 bases, with 11 bases between them. The CDR3 is 13 amino acids. Germline V gene data show CDR1 as KGHDR and CDR2 as SFDVKD. The CDR3 sequence is CATSVRGMETQYF. CDR3 in DNA: TGTGCCACCAGTGTAAGGGGGATGGAGACCCAGTACTTC.

This chain links TRBV5-1 with TRBJ1-1; TRBD1 is a possible D gene (6 bases). The CDR3 is 14 residues long. With 3 bases removed from V and 4 bases from J, the gap between germline ends came to 13 bases. CDR1 is SGHRS and CDR2 is YFSETQ in the germline V gene. The CDR3 DNA follows: TGCGCCAGCAGCTCACAACAGGGCTCCACTGAAGCTTTCTTT. Its translation is CASSSQQGSTEAFF.

Of note for this clonotype: The junction does not match germline at one end; this may be a read error. V is TRBV12-3 or TRBV12-4 and J is TRBJ1-1; 7 positions match TRBD1. The CDR3 totals 15 residues. The CDR3 protein is CASSSFGRGNAEAFF. The CDR3 nucleotides are TGTGCCAGCAGTTCCTTCGGCAGGGGGAACGCTGAAGCTTTCTTT.